These 15 T cell receptor beta chains originate from one sample sequenced in a study of blood T cell repertoires in COVID-19 (dated by TCRdb to about 2020). Libraries were prepared through the immunoSEQ multiplex PCR assay. TCRdb obtained this table from immuneACCESS and retained in-frame rearrangements with V and J assigned. These tables miss some clones; where compared with another copy, unresolved V genes account for less than half of the shortfall, and the remainder is unexplained. Counted in this sample were about 34,000 clones; less than 95% of them appeared once. The ten biggest clones cover roughly 19% of the sample. Sequenced: peripheral blood. Source of these receptors: a man older than 75 with acute or convalescent COVID-19.

The genes are TRBV5-1 and TRBJ1-1; D is possibly TRBD1 (6 bases). Trimming removed 4 bases from V and 4 bases from J, with 17 bases in between. CDR3 length: 15 amino acids. Germline CDR1 and CDR2: SGHRS and YFSETQ. For the CDR3, the DNA is TGCGCCAGCAGCCCTGGGGGGGCAGAAGGCACTGAAGCTTTCTTT. As protein: CASSPGGAEGTEAFF.

This chain uses TRBV6-5 with TRBJ1-1; possibly TRBD1 for D (5 bases). The length of the CDR3 is 15 residues. CDR1 is MNHEY and CDR2 is SVGAGI in the germline V gene. Trimming left V 6 bases short and J 4 bases short, with 18 bases between. The CDR3 protein is CASSPRIGGGTEAFF. CDR3 bases: TGTGCCAGCAGCCCCCGTATTGGGGGAGGCACTGAAGCTTTCTTT.

This chain links TRBV7-9 with TRBJ1-5; TRBD1 matches at 8 bases. Germline lookup yields CDR1 SEHNR and CDR2 FQNEAQ (reference sequence). The ends lost 3 bases at V and 6 bases at J; junction bases unmatched: 7. The CDR3 loop spans 15 amino acids. The CDR3 protein is CASSLDRVGGQPQHF. Written as DNA, the CDR3 is TGTGCCAGCAGCTTGGACAGGGTGGGGGGTCAGCCCCAGCATTTT.

This clone was observed once. V usage is TRBV6-5 and J usage is TRBJ2-3; D is perhaps TRBD2 (6 bases). V was shortened by 10 bases and J by 5 bases, with 19 bases between the two germline ends. CDR1 MNHEY and CDR2 SVGAGI come from the germline V gene. The CDR3 has 14 residues. The CDR3 region has the DNA TGTGCCACCGGGGCTTACCCCGGGGGAGATACGCAGTATTTT. This translates into CATGAYPGGDTQYF.

The V and J genes are TRBV7-2 and TRBJ2-3; no firm D call. Trimming pared 11 bases from V and 0 bases from J, leaving 15 bases between. CDR3 size: 14 residues. The germline gives CDR1 SGHTA, CDR2 FQGNSA. The CDR3 bases are TGTGCCGTAATGGCGGTCTCTAGCACAGATACGCAGTATTTT. Translation gives CAVMAVSSTDTQYF. The full variable domain, in which reference TRBV7-2 and TRBJ2-3 provide the parts outside the CDR3, is GAGVSQSPSNKVTEKGKDVELRCDPISGHTALYWYRQSLGQGLEFLIYFQGNSAPDKSGLPSDRFSAERTGGSVSTLTIQRTQQEDSAVYLCAVMAVSSTDTQYFGPGTRLTVL.

This chain uses TRBV14 with TRBJ1-4; 7 nucleotides align to TRBD1. Trimming cost V 1 base and J 6 bases; bases outside gene matches: 8. The germline gives CDR1 SGHDN, CDR2 FVKESK. This CDR3 contains 16 residues. In nucleotides, the CDR3 is TGTGCCAGCAGCCAAGGTGGGGGACAGAGAGATGAAAAACTGTTTTTT. This encodes CASSQGGGQRDEKLFF. Filled out from reference TRBV14 and TRBJ1-4, the complete variable domain reads EAGVTQFPSHSVIEKGQTVTLRCDPISGHDNLYWYRRVMGKEIKFLLHFVKESKQDESGMPNNRFLAERTGGTYSTLKVQPAELEDSGVYFCASSQGGGQRDEKLFFGSGTQLSVL.

This clone was seen a single time. The V gene is TRBV5-1, the J gene TRBJ1-1; D might be TRBD1 (6 bases). Per germline, CDR1 SGHRS and CDR2 YFSETQ. V lost 2 bases, J lost 2 bases, and 25 bases lay in between. This CDR3 has 19 residues. In nucleotides, the CDR3 is TGCGCCAGCAGCTTAAGGACAGTCTCCCCCCAGGGCCTCAACACTGAAGCTTTCTTT. Its translation: CASSLRTVSPQGLNTEAFF.

The chain is built from TRBV19 and TRBJ2-1; tentative D call: TRBD2 (6 bases). This CDR3 is built from 14 residues. Trimming stripped 4 bases from V and 5 bases from J, with 12 bases between. Germline assignment: CDR1 LNHDA and CDR2 SQIVND (reference sequence). CDR3 nucleotides: TGTGCCAGTAGTAGGACTACAAGGAACAATGAGCAGTTCTTC. The encoded protein is CASSRTTRNNEQFF.

The CDR3 nucleotides are TGTGCCAGCAGCTTAACGCCCCCACAGGGGGCGCGATCACCCCTCCACTTT. Translating gives CASSLTPPQGARSPLHF. The chain couples TRBV7-3 to TRBJ1-6; 9 nucleotides align to TRBD1. V shed 0 bases and J 10 bases; nucleotides not matched to a gene: 10. CDR3 length: 17 residues. The germline V gene has CDR1 SGHTA and CDR2 FQGTGA.

This chain links TRBV15 with TRBJ1-1; maybe TRBD1 (5 bases). CDR3 length: 14 amino acids. Germline values: CDR1 LNHNV, CDR2 YYDKDF (reference sequence). V lost 1 base and J 5 bases, leaving 11 bases between the germline ends. In DNA form, the CDR3 reads TGTGCCACCAGCAGAGGGGGGGAACGTACTGAAGCTTTCTTT. Translated, it gives CATSRGGERTEAFF.

V is TRBV18 and J is TRBJ1-1; 10 bases match TRBD1. V lost 3 bases, J lost 6 bases, and 7 bases stayed unmatched. The germline CDR1 and CDR2 sequences are KGHSH and LQKENI. This CDR3 is 15 amino acids long. The CDR3 spells CASSPGTGVKAEAFF. CDR3 DNA sequence: TGTGCCAGCTCACCCGGGACAGGGGTAAAGGCTGAAGCTTTCTTT.

The V and J genes are TRBV5-1 and TRBJ1-2, with 8 bases matching TRBD1. Germline V gene sequence: CDR1 SGHRS, CDR2 YFSETQ. This CDR3 region has 14 residues. Trimming removed 6 bases from V and 4 bases from J; junction bases left unmatched: 8. CDR3 coding DNA: TGCGCCAGCAAACCGACAGGGGATGCCTATGGCTACACCTTC. Its protein product is CASKPTGDAYGYTF.

The chain recombines TRBV7-2 with TRBJ2-3; D is possibly TRBD1 (6 bases). The length of the CDR3 is 13 residues. Trimming took off 5 bases at V and 4 bases at J, with 10 bases between the two ends. Germline V lookup: CDR1 SGHTA, CDR2 FQGNSA. CDR3 amino acids: CASSVRGSDTQYF. CDR3 sequence (DNA): TGTGCCAGCAGCGTAAGGGGGTCAGATACGCAGTATTTT.

This clone has a single count. The CDR3 region is CASTRPRGNTEAFF. The CDR3 coding sequence is TGTGCCAGCACCCGGCCCAGGGGGAACACTGAAGCTTTCTTT. The chain uses TRBV5-6 and TRBJ1-1; tentative D call: TRBD1 (6 bases). In germline, CDR1 is SGHDT, CDR2 YYEEEE. The V gene lost 6 bases and the J gene lost 1 base, with 13 bases spanning the gap. The CDR3 runs 14 residues.

The chain uses TRBV6-4 and TRBJ1-1; possibly TRBD1 for D (6 bases). This CDR3 has 14 amino acids. Per germline, CDR1 MRHNA and CDR2 SNTAGT. Trimming took off 3 bases at V and 4 bases at J, with 12 bases between the two ends. CDR3 residues: CASSEPGVTTEAFF. Here the CDR3 DNA reads TGTGCCAGCAGTGAACCAGGGGTCACCACTGAAGCTTTCTTT.